Listed below are T cell receptor beta chains from one sample, sequenced in a study of early T cells in non-severe SARS-CoV-2 infection. TCRdb analysed the 5' RACE reads with MiXCR anew, one entry per CDR3 protein. This table has over 50,000 distinct CDR3 sequences, approximately 10% appearing once. The sequenced sample was whole blood. Receptors originate from an adult who was a healthcare worker with PCR-confirmed SARS-CoV-2 infection or an uninfected control (not recorded which). Both conserved end residues are part of each CDR3. Fields, in order: J gene, CDR3 length, clone size, D gene, V gene, CDR3 protein, CDR3 DNA. A D gene is named only where the DNA matches it firmly. The listing skips clone size in some rows; elsewhere it reads once, few, many or a size class.

j_gene: TRBJ2-3
len: 14
abundance: NA
d_gene: NA
v_gene: TRBV5-6
CDR3aa: CASSFFASADTQYF
CDR3nt: TGTGCCAGCAGCTTTTTCGCTAGCGCCGATACGCAGTATTTT

j_gene: TRBJ2-2
len: 16
abundance: NA
d_gene: TRBD1
v_gene: TRBV27
CDR3aa: CASSNRDRVATGELFF
CDR3nt: TGTGCCAGCAGTAACCGGGACAGGGTTGCCACCGGGGAGCTGTTTTTT

j_gene: TRBJ1-2
len: 13
abundance: few
d_gene: TRBD1
v_gene: TRBV29-1
CDR3aa: CSVVPGQGVGYTF
CDR3nt: TGCAGCGTCGTACCGGGACAGGGGGTTGGCTACACCTTC

j_gene: TRBJ1-1
len: 15
abundance: NA
d_gene: NA
v_gene: TRBV10-1
CDR3aa: CASSQQAKRPGEAFF
CDR3nt: TGCGCCAGCAGTCAACAGGCGAAGCGACCAGGGGAAGCTTTCTTT

j_gene: TRBJ1-1
len: 13
abundance: many
d_gene: NA
v_gene: TRBV12-3/TRBV12-4
CDR3aa: CASSPTSNTEAFF
CDR3nt: TGTGCCAGCAGCCCTACAAGTAACACTGAAGCTTTCTTT

j_gene: TRBJ2-5
len: 14
abundance: few
d_gene: TRBD1
v_gene: TRBV7-2
CDR3aa: CASSFQGAQETQYF
CDR3nt: TGTGCCAGCAGCTTCCAGGGGGCGCAAGAGACCCAGTACTTC

j_gene: TRBJ2-5
len: 13
abundance: few
d_gene: NA
v_gene: TRBV29-1
CDR3aa: CSVGREDGGTQYF
CDR3nt: TGCAGCGTTGGAAGGGAAGATGGGGGGACCCAGTACTTC

j_gene: TRBJ1-5
len: 12
abundance: many
d_gene: NA
v_gene: TRBV5-5
CDR3aa: CASSLGGWPQHF
CDR3nt: TGTGCCAGCAGCTTGGGGGGTTGGCCCCAGCATTTT

j_gene: TRBJ2-7
len: 17
abundance: NA
d_gene: TRBD1
v_gene: TRBV6-5
CDR3aa: CASSPRGPQGAAYEQYF
CDR3nt: TGTGCCAGCAGTCCACGGGGCCCACAGGGGGCGGCCTACGAGCAGTACTTC

j_gene: TRBJ2-1
len: 15
abundance: once
d_gene: NA
v_gene: TRBV14
CDR3aa: CASSQRGSSYNEQFF
CDR3nt: TGTGCCAGCAGCCAACGGGGTAGCTCCTACAATGAGCAGTTCTTC

j_gene: TRBJ2-3
len: 13
abundance: many
d_gene: NA
v_gene: TRBV5-5
CDR3aa: CASTAPSTDTQYF
CDR3nt: TGTGCCAGCACGGCACCTAGCACAGATACGCAGTATTTT

j_gene: TRBJ1-5
len: 14
abundance: many
d_gene: NA
v_gene: TRBV5-1
CDR3aa: CASSLDPGNQPQHF
CDR3nt: TGCGCCAGCAGCTTGGATCCGGGGAATCAGCCCCAGCATTTT

j_gene: TRBJ1-2
len: 14
abundance: many
d_gene: NA
v_gene: TRBV3-1
CDR3aa: CASRPNREAYGYTF
CDR3nt: TGTGCCAGCAGGCCTAACAGGGAGGCCTATGGCTACACCTTC

j_gene: TRBJ1-5
len: 14
abundance: NA
d_gene: NA
v_gene: TRBV15
CDR3aa: CATSRDRVAQPQHF
CDR3nt: TGTGCCACCAGCAGAGATAGGGTTGCCCAGCCCCAGCATTTT

j_gene: TRBJ1-6
len: 16
abundance: many
d_gene: TRBD1
v_gene: TRBV20-1
CDR3aa: CSARDQVRGPNGPLHF
CDR3nt: TGCAGTGCTAGAGATCAAGTAAGGGGGCCCAATGGACCCCTCCACTTT

j_gene: TRBJ2-7
len: 15
abundance: many
d_gene: TRBD2
v_gene: TRBV20-1
CDR3aa: CSARKASGATYEQYF
CDR3nt: TGCAGTGCTAGAAAAGCTAGCGGGGCAACCTACGAGCAGTACTTC

j_gene: TRBJ2-3
len: 17
abundance: many
d_gene: TRBD2
v_gene: TRBV7-8
CDR3aa: CASSLGIAGPTQDTQYF
CDR3nt: TGTGCCAGCAGCTTAGGCATAGCGGGGCCGACCCAGGATACGCAGTATTTT

j_gene: TRBJ1-6
len: 15
abundance: many
d_gene: NA
v_gene: TRBV5-1
CDR3aa: CASSVTTAGSSPLHF
CDR3nt: TGCGCCAGCAGCGTGACGACAGCAGGAAGTTCACCCCTCCACTTT

j_gene: TRBJ1-1
len: 15
abundance: many
d_gene: TRBD1
v_gene: TRBV3-1
CDR3aa: CASSRSGTGRPEAFF
CDR3nt: TGTGCCAGCAGCCGATCCGGGACAGGGAGGCCTGAAGCTTTCTTT

j_gene: TRBJ2-6
len: 15
abundance: NA
d_gene: NA
v_gene: TRBV2
CDR3aa: CASSATGSGANVLTF
CDR3nt: TGTGCCAGCAGCGCGACAGGCTCAGGGGCCAACGTCCTGACTTTC

j_gene: TRBJ1-4
len: 17
abundance: many
d_gene: NA
v_gene: TRBV15
CDR3aa: CATSRQNSGGASGKLFF
CDR3nt: TGTGCCACCAGCAGACAAAACTCGGGAGGGGCCTCCGGAAAACTGTTTTTT

j_gene: TRBJ2-1
len: 13
abundance: NA
d_gene: NA
v_gene: TRBV5-1
CDR3aa: CASSFGQRGEQFF
CDR3nt: TGCGCCAGCAGCTTTGGGCAGCGAGGTGAGCAGTTCTTC

j_gene: TRBJ1-2
len: 12
abundance: many
d_gene: NA
v_gene: TRBV11-2
CDR3aa: CASSSEGNGYTF
CDR3nt: TGTGCCAGCAGCTCAGAGGGCAATGGCTACACCTTC

j_gene: TRBJ2-3
len: 15
abundance: many
d_gene: NA
v_gene: TRBV20-1
CDR3aa: CSARDPWTGVDTQYF
CDR3nt: TGCAGTGCTAGAGATCCTTGGACGGGGGTAGATACGCAGTATTTT

j_gene: TRBJ1-5
len: 12
abundance: few
d_gene: NA
v_gene: TRBV3-1
CDR3aa: CASSQSDQPQHF
CDR3nt: TGTGCCAGCAGCCAAAGTGATCAACCCCAGCATTTT

j_gene: TRBJ1-6
len: 15
abundance: few
d_gene: TRBD1
v_gene: TRBV11-2
CDR3aa: CASSQMTGLNSPLHF
CDR3nt: TGTGCCAGCAGCCAGATGACAGGGTTAAATTCACCCCTCCACTTT

j_gene: TRBJ2-7
len: 13
abundance: many
d_gene: NA
v_gene: TRBV9
CDR3aa: CASSVFVASEQYF
CDR3nt: TGTGCCAGCAGCGTATTCGTAGCCAGCGAGCAGTACTTC

j_gene: TRBJ1-1
len: 14
abundance: many
d_gene: TRBD1
v_gene: TRBV12-3/TRBV12-4
CDR3aa: CASTDRGLNTEAFF
CDR3nt: TGTGCCAGCACGGACAGGGGCCTGAACACTGAAGCTTTCTTT

j_gene: TRBJ2-3
len: 15
abundance: many
d_gene: NA
v_gene: TRBV5-4
CDR3aa: CASSLGGLGTDTQYF
CDR3nt: TGTGCCAGCAGCCTAGGGGGTCTAGGCACAGATACGCAGTATTTT

j_gene: TRBJ1-3
len: 11
abundance: NA
d_gene: NA
v_gene: TRBV29-1
CDR3aa: CSVREANTIYF
CDR3nt: TGCAGCGTCCGGGAGGCAAACACCATATATTTT

j_gene: TRBJ2-5
len: 13
abundance: few
d_gene: NA
v_gene: TRBV7-8
CDR3aa: CASSRLRGETQYF
CDR3nt: TGTGCCAGCTCTAGACTCCGGGGGGAGACCCAGTACTTC